The 26 T cell receptor beta chains reported below all come from one sample, sequenced in a study of control samples from healthy donors and cancer patients. Some clones are missing from TCRdb's copy, which holds only in-frame ones; the method was immunoSEQ multiplex PCR. The repertoire holds about 78,000 clones, with around 90% as singletons. The sequenced sample consisted of blood. The source of these receptors is a woman aged 55-70 years in good health.

The V and J genes are TRBV29-1 and TRBJ1-2, with a weak D call TRBD1 (5 bases). Per germline, CDR1 SQVTM and CDR2 ANQGSEA. The V end lost 2 bases, the J end lost 2 bases, and 6 bases lay between the germline ends. The CDR3 spans 12 residues. This chain's CDR3 is CSVENRNYGYTF. In nucleotides, the CDR3 is TGCAGCGTTGAAAACAGGAACTATGGCTACACCTTC. Drawing the rest from reference TRBV29-1 and TRBJ1-2, the complete variable domain is SAVISQKPSRDICQRGTSLTIQCQVDSQVTMMFWYRQQPGQSLTLIATANQGSEATYESGFVIDKFPISRPNLTFSTLTVSNMSPEDSSIYLCSVENRNYGYTFGSGTRLTVV.

V is TRBV24-1 and J is TRBJ2-3, with TRBD1 as a possible D gene (5 bases). From germline, CDR1 is KGHDR and CDR2 SFDVKD. The V gene lost 2 bases and the J gene lost 0 bases, with 8 bases spanning the gap. The CDR3 runs to 15 residues. The CDR3 DNA follows: TGTGCCACCAGTGATTCTTGGGGCAGCACAGATACGCAGTATTTT. Its protein product is CATSDSWGSTDTQYF.

This clone was seen once. The genes are TRBV28 and TRBJ1-1, with TRBD1 as a possible D gene (5 bases). There are 13 residues in the CDR3. Germline V CDR1 and CDR2: MDHEN, SYDVKM. V lost 5 bases and J 9 bases, leaving 16 bases between the germline ends. CDR3 in DNA: TGTGCCAGCAGTCCAACCTCCCCAGGGAAAGCTTTCTTT. Its protein product is CASSPTSPGKAFF.

The J gene is TRBJ2-7, the V gene TRBV19; the match to TRBD1 covers 10 bases. This CDR3 contains 17 residues. Germline CDR1 reads LNHDA; CDR2 reads SQIVND (reference sequence). The J segment lost 4 bases and the V segment lost 5 bases, leaving 14 bases of the junction unmatched. The CDR3 coding sequence is TGTGCCAGTAGTTTTGACGGGACAGGGGCCCCTTCGTACGAGCAGTACTTC. This gives the protein CASSFDGTGAPSYEQYF.

The chain combines TRBV7-9 with TRBJ1-1; D is unresolved. Trimming stripped 1 base from V and 4 bases from J, with 10 bases between. Germline V lookup: CDR1 SEHNR, CDR2 FQNEAQ (reference sequence). The CDR3 has 14 residues. In DNA form, the CDR3 reads TGTGCCAGCAGCTTAGTAGGAGGGAGCACTGAAGCTTTCTTT. It encodes CASSLVGGSTEAFF.

This rearrangement joins TRBV6-1 to TRBJ1-5, with TRBD1 as a possible D gene (6 bases). CDR1 is MNHNS, CDR2 SASEGT, per germline. The germline V and J ends were trimmed by 2 bases and 5 bases, with 10 bases remaining between them. CDR3 length: 14 amino acids. In DNA, the CDR3 is TGTGCCAGCAGTGAATTCTGGGGGCATCAGCCCCAGCATTTT. It yields the protein CASSEFWGHQPQHF.

The chain has TRBV18 and TRBJ2-7, with D maybe TRBD1 (6 bases). The germline V gene encodes CDR1 KGHSH and CDR2 LQKENI. The CDR3 runs to 18 residues. Between the trimmed V and J ends, which lost 4 bases and 3 bases, there was a span of 25 bases. The CDR3 nucleotides are TGTGCCAGCTCACTGCGAGGCAGGGGAGTGCAGAAAAACTACGAGCAGTACTTC. Translation: CASSLRGRGVQKNYEQYF.

The chain employs TRBV5-1 and TRBJ2-7; tentative D call: TRBD1 (6 bases). Trimming cost V 5 bases and J 3 bases, with 15 bases left between them. This CDR3 spans 14 amino acids. The germline V gene has CDR1 SGHRS and CDR2 YFSETQ. CDR3 nucleotides: TGCGCCAGCAGTCGCAACAGGGCGGACTACGAGCAGTACTTC. Amino acids: CASSRNRADYEQYF.

The chain joins TRBV5-1 to TRBJ2-7, with TRBD1 matching over 7 bases. The CDR3 sequence is 13 residues long. The J segment lost 3 bases and the V segment lost 4 bases, leaving 4 bases of the junction unmatched. Germline V lookup: CDR1 SGHRS, CDR2 YFSETQ. Here the CDR3 DNA reads TGCGCCAGCAGCATGGACAGGCGCTACGAGCAGTACTTC. This codes for CASSMDRRYEQYF.

The chain recombines TRBV5-1 with TRBJ2-5; no definite D call. The germline gives CDR1 SGHRS, CDR2 YFSETQ. This CDR3 contains 16 residues. The ends were cut back, 0 bases at V and 1 base at J, with 13 bases in the middle. The CDR3 reads CASSLEGPAVQETQYF. The CDR3 DNA is TGCGCCAGCAGCTTGGAAGGGCCCGCCGTCCAAGAGACCCAGTACTTC.

The chain combines TRBV10-3 with TRBJ2-3; D is undetermined. This CDR3 has 15 amino acids. CDR1 and CDR2 (germline): ENHRY, SYGVKD. Trimming cost V 0 bases and J 2 bases, with 9 bases left between them. The CDR3 DNA is TGTGCCATCAGTGAGTCGCGACCGAACACAGATACGCAGTATTTT. Encoded protein: CAISESRPNTDTQYF.

The chain uses TRBV5-8 and TRBJ1-2; D may be TRBD1 (6 bases). This CDR3 has 11 residues. CDR1 and CDR2 (germline): SGHTS, YDEGEE. V lost 5 bases and J 5 bases, leaving 7 bases between the germline ends. The CDR3 loop reads CASRQGYGYTF. DNA for the CDR3: TGTGCCAGCAGACAGGGATATGGCTACACCTTC. Based on the CDR3 plus reference TRBV5-8 and TRBJ1-2, the full variable domain is EAGVTQSPTHLIKTRGQQATLRCSPISGHTSVYWYQQALGLGLQFLLWYDEGEERNRGNFPPRFSGRQFPNYSSELNVNALELEDSALYLCASRQGYGYTFGSGTRLTVV.

The chain recombines TRBV6-2 or TRBV6-3 with TRBJ2-1; D gene ambiguous. V lost 2 bases and J lost 6, with 5 bases in between. Germline V CDR1 and CDR2: MNHEY, SVGEGT. This CDR3 contains 12 residues. DNA for the CDR3: TGTGCCAGCAGTTACAGGGTCAATGAGCAGTTCTTC. Amino acids: CASSYRVNEQFF.

The sample holds a few counts of this clone. The chain combines TRBV12-3 or TRBV12-4 with TRBJ1-5; the D gene is possibly TRBD1 (5 bases). CDR3 length equals 13 residues. Trimming took off 3 bases at V and 9 bases at J, with 12 bases between the two ends. CDR3 sequence reads: CASSLAGEGPQHF. The CDR3 DNA reads as TGTGCCAGCAGTTTGGCGGGGGAGGGGCCCCAGCATTTT.

The genes are TRBV6-1 and TRBJ2-1; 10 bases fit TRBD2. V trimming: 3 bases; J trimming: 1 base; junction bases outside the gene matches: 3. Germline loops: CDR1 MNHNS, CDR2 SASEGT. This CDR3 contains 16 residues. The CDR3 region is CASSDSGRGSYNEQFF. The CDR3, as DNA: TGTGCCAGCAGTGACAGCGGGAGGGGTTCCTACAATGAGCAGTTCTTC.

The V and J genes are TRBV11-3 and TRBJ1-2, with 7 nucleotides matching TRBD1. The germline V gene has CDR1 SGHNT and CDR2 YENEEA. The CDR3 length is 13 residues. V gave up 4 bases and J gave up 6 bases; unmatched junction bases: 5. For the CDR3, the DNA is TGTGCCAGCAGCTCACAGGGGAGAGATGGCTACACCTTC. Protein: CASSSQGRDGYTF.

The chain is built from TRBV21-1 and TRBJ1-1; the D call of TRBD1 is as the table states it, not checked on the DNA. TRBV21-1 is a listed pseudogene. The CDR3 runs 13 residues. CDR3 nucleotide sequence: TGTGCCAGCAGACAGGGGGAGAACACTGAAGCTTTCTTT. This codes for CASRQGENTEAFF.

The chain carries TRBV7-9 and TRBJ1-1; D uncertain. The CDR3 extends over 15 amino acids. Trimming pared 1 base from V and 1 base from J, leaving 10 bases between. In germline, CDR1 is SEHNR, CDR2 FQNEAQ (reference sequence). CDR3 sequence (DNA): TGTGCCAGCAGCTTAGTTAGGGTGAAGAACACTGAAGCTTTCTTT. Translated, it gives CASSLVRVKNTEAFF.

This clone appeared a single time. The chain uses TRBV6-6 and TRBJ1-1; the match to TRBD1 covers 7 bases. CDR1 and CDR2 (germline): MNHNY, SVGAGI (reference sequence). Losses at the gene ends were 5 bases for V and 4 bases for J; bases not matched to a gene: 7. This CDR3 is built from 14 residues. CDR3 in amino acids: CASSHRQGGTEAFF. In DNA, the CDR3 is TGTGCCAGCAGTCACCGACAGGGTGGCACTGAAGCTTTCTTT.

This sequence joins TRBV19 and TRBJ2-1; TRBD2 matches at 9 bases. CDR1 is LNHDA, CDR2 SQIVND, per germline (reference sequence). The CDR3 has 15 residues. V lost 1 base to trimming and J lost 7 bases; unmatched junction nucleotides: 5. The CDR3 bases are TGTGCCAGTAGTATAGCTGGCGGGGGGGCGAATGAGCAGTTCTTC. Translation gives CASSIAGGGANEQFF.

This chain uses TRBV14 with TRBJ2-5; 8 bases are a match to TRBD2. The CDR3 runs 17 residues. Germline assignment: CDR1 SGHDN and CDR2 FVKESK. V was pared by 1 base and J by 2 bases, with 9 bases of the junction left unmatched. The CDR3, as DNA: TGTGCCAGCAGCCAAGCGCGGTGGACTAGCAGACAAGAGACCCAGTACTTC. Translating it yields CASSQARWTSRQETQYF.

The chain employs TRBV13 and TRBJ2-3; 13 nucleotides line up with TRBD2. Germline V gene sequence: CDR1 PRHDT, CDR2 FYEKMQ (reference sequence). The CDR3 has 16 residues. The junction had 6 bases not matched to a gene; V was cut back by 6 bases and J by 3 bases. The CDR3: CASSRRLAGGTDTQYF. In nucleotides, the CDR3 is TGTGCCAGCAGTCGAAGACTAGCGGGGGGAACAGATACGCAGTATTTT.

The rearrangement joins TRBV7-9 to TRBJ2-1, with a possible D match to TRBD1 (5 bases). Germline V gene data show CDR1 as SEHNR and CDR2 as FQNEAQ (reference sequence). The CDR3 spans 16 residues. V shed 2 bases and J shed 5 bases, with 16 bases lying between them. The CDR3 here is CASSLSGAGQDNEQFF. In DNA form, the CDR3 reads TGTGCCAGCAGCTTAAGTGGGGCAGGGCAGGACAATGAGCAGTTCTTC.

The DNA for the CDR3 is TGTGCCAGCAGTTACGGCCAGGGTAGCTCACCCCTCCACTTT. Its translation: CASSYGQGSSPLHF. J is TRBJ1-6 and V is TRBV6-5; possible D gene TRBD1, 5 bases. Germline V gene lookup returns CDR1 MNHEY and CDR2 SVGAGI. The CDR3 sequence is 14 residues long. V gave up 2 bases and J gave up 10 bases, with 12 bases separating them.

The J gene is TRBJ1-6, the V gene TRBV5-1; 8 nucleotides match TRBD1. Germline CDR1 and CDR2: SGHRS and YFSETQ. J gave up 8 bases and V 6 bases, and 7 bases lay outside the gene matches. The CDR3 consists of 14 residues. This CDR3 is CASKITGGDSPLHF. In nucleotides, the CDR3 is TGCGCCAGCAAAATAACAGGGGGAGATTCACCCCTCCACTTT.

The V gene is TRBV30, the J gene TRBJ1-2; 7 nucleotides match TRBD1. The CDR3 consists of 14 residues. V lost 3 bases and J lost 4; bases outside the gene matches: 8. Germline V gene lookup returns CDR1 GTSNPN and CDR2 SVGIG (reference sequence). The CDR3 DNA is TGTGCCTGGAGGGCTCTCGGGACAGCCTATGGCTACACCTTC. The encoded protein is CAWRALGTAYGYTF.